This TCR beta chain emerged from a study of lymphopenia after photon versus proton radiotherapy. CDR3 length: 17 residues. In germline, CDR1 is SNHLY, CDR2 FYNNEI. The V and J ends lost 4 bases and 4 bases, in that order; junction bases with no gene match: 12. Details on this clone: Its matching antigen is unknown.

The protocol was immunoSEQ multiplex PCR, while the TCRdb copy is restricted to in-frame clones and leaves out a portion. The sample lists approximately 70,000 clones; 87% were seen once. The study, taken as a whole, reports: After lymphocyte nadir, photon-treated repertoires showed oligoclonal expansion, especially CD8+ Temra. Under photons, naive T cells and diversity fell while effector/memory populations rose. Only patients who died were analyzed for survival; proton advantage is unproven. Larger post-nadir TCR diversity loss correlated inversely with survival in deceased patients.

Specimen: peripheral blood, collected from a patient treated with proton-based radiotherapy. The V gene is TRBV2, the J gene TRBJ2-3; TRBD2 agrees at 9 bases. The sequence was collected from a man older than 75 with esophageal cancer. The CDR3 reads CASSVEGGRAPADTQYF. The CDR3 DNA sequence: TGTGCCAGCAGTGTCGAGGGCGGGAGGGCCCCCGCAGATACGCAGTATTTT.